Listed below are T cell receptor beta chains from one sample, sequenced in a study of T cells after yellow fever vaccination. One entry per CDR3 protein results from TCRdb running MiXCR on the 5' RACE reads. This table holds about 320,000 distinct CDR3 sequences, around 6.8% found once. Sample: PBMCs, taken more than 40 days after the first yellow fever vaccination. These receptors came from a man aged 18 to 29 who received the YFV17D yellow fever vaccine. CDR3s include the opening cysteine and the closing phenylalanine or tryptophan. D genes are given only for firm matches. Rows give clone size only sometimes, using once, few, many, or a class for an expanded clone.

14,-,TRBV14,-,TRBJ2-1,TGTGCCAGCAGCAGGAAGGGGCCCTACAATGAGCAGTTCTTC,CASSRKGPYNEQFF
14,-,TRBV27,few,TRBJ2-1,TGTGCCAGCAGTGGGCAGGGTTGGTACAATGAGCAGTTCTTC,CASSGQGWYNEQFF
15,-,TRBV6-2/TRBV6-3,few,TRBJ1-1,TGTGCCAGCAGTTACTTCCTGGAGGTGAACACTGAAGCTTTCTTT,CASSYFLEVNTEAFF
15,-,TRBV5-1,-,TRBJ2-1,TGCGCCAGCAGCTTTGTGGCCGCATCCTACAATGAGCAGTTCTTC,CASSFVAASYNEQFF
19,TRBD1,TRBV5-1,few,TRBJ2-6,TGCGCCAGCAGGATCGGAACCGGGACAGGTTCCTCTGGGGCCAACGTCCTGACTTTC,CASRIGTGTGSSGANVLTF
14,TRBD1,TRBV29-1,-,TRBJ2-3,TGCAGCGTTGTTTGGGCAGGGGGCGGAGATACGCAGTATTTT,CSVVWAGGGDTQYF
14,TRBD1,TRBV6-2/TRBV6-3,-,TRBJ2-5,TGTGCCAGCAGTACGACAGGGAATAGGGAGACCCAGTACTTC,CASSTTGNRETQYF
14,-,TRBV10-3,-,TRBJ2-1,TGTGCCACCATTTCACCGCACCGGGGGAATGAGCAGTTCTTC,CATISPHRGNEQFF
15,TRBD1,TRBV5-6,-,TRBJ1-1,TGTGCCAGCAGCTTGGGGCGACAGGGGTTCTCTGAAGCTTTCTTT,CASSLGRQGFSEAFF
15,TRBD2,TRBV7-3,many,TRBJ2-2,TGTGCCAGCAGTTTAGCGGGGGCGATGACCGGGGAGCTGTTTTTT,CASSLAGAMTGELFF
14,TRBD2,TRBV7-9,-,TRBJ2-7,TGTGCCAGCAGCCCCGAGTGGGGGGGAGTCGAGCAGTACTTC,CASSPEWGGVEQYF
14,TRBD1,TRBV28,many,TRBJ1-5,TGTGCCAGCAAACCAGGGGGTAGCAATCAGCCCCAGCATTTT,CASKPGGSNQPQHF
14,-,TRBV20-1,many,TRBJ2-1,TGCAGTGCGCAGACATCGCGCTCCTACAATGAGCAGTTCTTC,CSAQTSRSYNEQFF
13,-,TRBV28,-,TRBJ1-5,TGTGCCAGCAGTCAGGTCGTGGATCAGCCCCAGCATTTT,CASSQVVDQPQHF
14,TRBD1,TRBV20-1,many,TRBJ2-7,TGCAGTGCTGGATTCCTAGGGGGCTCATACGAGCAGTACTTC,CSAGFLGGSYEQYF
14,TRBD1,TRBV5-1,many,TRBJ2-7,TGCGCCAGCAGCAAAGGGACAGGGAACTACGAGCAGTACTTC,CASSKGTGNYEQYF
15,-,TRBV7-2,few,TRBJ2-2,TGTGCCAGCACCGCCACTAGCCCCAACACCGGGGAGCTGTTTTTT,CASTATSPNTGELFF
16,TRBD2,TRBV7-3,-,TRBJ2-1,TGTGCCAGCAGCTTAGCTCCGGGACTAGGGGCGAATGAGCAGTTCTTC,CASSLAPGLGANEQFF
14,-,TRBV10-3,few,TRBJ1-2,TGTGCCATCAGTGAACAGGTCTCGAACTATGGCTACACCTTC,CAISEQVSNYGYTF
15,TRBD2,TRBV7-3,many,TRBJ2-5,TGTGCCAGCAGCCCAAGCGGGGGGGCCTATGAGACCCAGTACTTC,CASSPSGGAYETQYF
17,-,TRBV28,few,TRBJ2-6,TGTGCCAGCAGCATCAGTCCTTTAATCTCTGGGGCCAACGTCCTGACTTTC,CASSISPLISGANVLTF
15,-,TRBV7-8,-,TRBJ1-3,TGTGCCAGCAGCTCAGCTTACTCAGAAGGAAACACCATATATTTT,CASSSAYSEGNTIYF
11,-,TRBV6-5,-,TRBJ2-7,TGTGCCGGCAGAGGCTCCTACGAGCAGTACTTC,CAGRGSYEQYF
12,-,TRBV29-1,many,TRBJ2-3,TGCAGCGTTGCGACAGAAGCAGATACGCAGTATTTT,CSVATEADTQYF
13,-,TRBV7-3,few,TRBJ2-3,TGTGCCAGCAGCACGCAAAGCACAGATACGCAGTATTTT,CASSTQSTDTQYF
13,-,TRBV12-3/TRBV12-4,many,TRBJ2-7,TGTGCCAGCAGTATCGGGAAGAGGGGAGAGCAGTACTTC,CASSIGKRGEQYF
13,-,TRBV5-6,-,TRBJ1-5,TGTGCCAGCAGCTTCCGTCCCGACCAGCCCCAGCATTTT,CASSFRPDQPQHF
15,TRBD2,TRBV7-9,few,TRBJ2-3,TGTGCCAGCAGCACCAGTGGGGGGGGCACAGATACGCAGTATTTT,CASSTSGGGTDTQYF
15,TRBD2,TRBV5-1,few,TRBJ2-3,TGCGCCAGCAGCTTGGAACTAGCGGGGGCAGATACGCAGTATTTT,CASSLELAGADTQYF
16,-,TRBV9,-,TRBJ2-1,TGTGCCAGCAGCGTTTACAGGGAGTCTGCGTACAATGAGCAGTTCTTC,CASSVYRESAYNEQFF
14,TRBD2,TRBV7-8,-,TRBJ2-7,TGTGCCAGCAGGCCCTTGGGAGGGCCCTACGAGCAGTACTTC,CASRPLGGPYEQYF
13,TRBD2,TRBV29-1,-,TRBJ2-1,TGCAGCGTTGAGAGCGGGGGGGCGGATGAGCAGTTCTTC,CSVESGGADEQFF
15,-,TRBV12-5,few,TRBJ2-2,TGTGCTAGTGGTTCGCCGCCAGATAACACCGGGGAGCTGTTTTTT,CASGSPPDNTGELFF
15,-,TRBV20-1,many,TRBJ2-1,TGCAGTGCTAGGGTACCGGGACCTCCGCAAGATGAGCAGTTCTTC,CSARVPGPPQDEQFF
15,-,TRBV3-1,many,TRBJ2-4,TGTGCCAGCAGCGCCCTAGCGAGTGAGAAAAACATTCAGTACTTC,CASSALASEKNIQYF
12,TRBD1,TRBV29-1,few,TRBJ2-5,TGCAGCGACAAGGGGGCTCAAGAGACCCAGTACTTC,CSDKGAQETQYF
16,TRBD2,TRBV4-1,-,TRBJ2-1,TGCGCCAGCAGCCCCTCGAGAAGCGGGGGAAACAATGAGCAGTTCTTC,CASSPSRSGGNNEQFF
16,-,TRBV7-7,many,TRBJ2-1,TGTGCTAGCAGCCGATCGGACCGCAGCTTTTACAATGAGCAGTTCTTC,CASSRSDRSFYNEQFF
14,-,TRBV5-1,few,TRBJ1-1,TGCGCCAGCAGCTTTTTTCAGAGGAACACTGAAGCTTTCTTT,CASSFFQRNTEAFF
14,-,TRBV30,-,TRBJ1-4,TGTGCCTGGAGTATGGAGGGGGAGAGGGAAAAACTGTTTTTT,CAWSMEGEREKLFF
14,-,TRBV7-2,-,TRBJ1-5,TGTGCCAGCAGCTTAAGGACAGAAAATCAGCCCCAGCATTTT,CASSLRTENQPQHF
13,-,TRBV7-9,-,TRBJ2-3,TGTGCCAGCAGCTTAGGCTTTTCAGATACGCAGTATTTT,CASSLGFSDTQYF
15,-,TRBV7-2,-,TRBJ2-2,TGTGCCACCACGGCGGGGGCGCTTGGGACCGGGGAGCTGTTTTTT,CATTAGALGTGELFF
17,TRBD2,TRBV13,few,TRBJ2-7,TGTGCCAGCAGCTCGGCGGCTTTTAGCGGGGGGGCCTACGAGCAGTACTTC,CASSSAAFSGGAYEQYF
13,TRBD1,TRBV7-2,many,TRBJ1-1,TGTGCCAGCAGCTTCGGGACAGACACTGAAGCTTTCTTT,CASSFGTDTEAFF
15,-,TRBV24-1,many,TRBJ2-1,TGTGCCACCAGCCCCCCTGGGGCCGTACTCAATGAGCAGTTCTTC,CATSPPGAVLNEQFF
15,-,TRBV20-1,few,TRBJ1-2,TGCAGTGCTAGAGGGTTGGGGGCCATGGACTATGGCTACACCTTC,CSARGLGAMDYGYTF
16,-,TRBV9,-,TRBJ2-1,TGTGCCAGCAGCGTAGCTTATATCGGGGGGCCCAATGAGCAGTTCTTC,CASSVAYIGGPNEQFF
17,TRBD2,TRBV7-2,-,TRBJ2-3,TGTGCCAGCAGCTTTAAGCCTAGCGGGGGGGCAACAGATACGCAGTATTTT,CASSFKPSGGATDTQYF
18,TRBD2,TRBV6-8,few,TRBJ2-2,TGTGCCAGCAGATCTAGCGGGGGGACTACTCCGAACACCGGGGAGCTGTTTTTT,CASRSSGGTTPNTGELFF
16,TRBD1,TRBV14,-,TRBJ2-1,TGTGCCAGCAGCCAAGAGGACAGGCCCACCTACAATGAGCAGTTCTTC,CASSQEDRPTYNEQFF
13,-,TRBV7-8,few,TRBJ2-3,TGTGCCAGCAGCACCACGGAAGCAGATACGCAGTATTTT,CASSTTEADTQYF
15,-,TRBV7-6,few,TRBJ1-3,TGTGCCAGCAGCAGGGGAAGGGTCTCTGGAAACACCATATATTTT,CASSRGRVSGNTIYF
16,-,TRBV18,few,TRBJ1-5,TGTGCCAGCCGGGAATCGACAGGAAATAGCAATCAGCCCCAGCATTTT,CASRESTGNSNQPQHF
14,-,TRBV4-3,few,TRBJ1-3,TGCGCCAGCAGCCAAGTGGCGGGACAAAACACCATATATTTT,CASSQVAGQNTIYF
14,-,TRBV5-1,few,TRBJ2-5,TGCGCCAGCAGCCGAGGACAGTTAGAAGAGACCCAGTACTTC,CASSRGQLEETQYF
16,TRBD2,TRBV4-3,-,TRBJ2-2,TGCGCCAGCAGCCAGACTAGCGGGGGGGGTACCGGGGAGCTGTTTTTT,CASSQTSGGGTGELFF